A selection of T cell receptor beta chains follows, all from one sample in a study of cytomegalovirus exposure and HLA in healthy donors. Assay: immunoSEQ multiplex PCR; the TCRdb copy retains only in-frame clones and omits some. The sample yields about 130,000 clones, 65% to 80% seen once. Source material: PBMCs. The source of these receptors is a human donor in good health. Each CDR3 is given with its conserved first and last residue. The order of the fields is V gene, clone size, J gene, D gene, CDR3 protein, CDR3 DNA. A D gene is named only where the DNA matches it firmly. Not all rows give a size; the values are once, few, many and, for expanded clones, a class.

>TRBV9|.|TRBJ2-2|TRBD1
CASSHPPGQGNTGELFF
TGTGCCAGCAGCCACCCCCCGGGACAGGGCAACACCGGGGAGCTGTTTTTT
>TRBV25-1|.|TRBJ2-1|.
CASNPPTGNDYNEQFF
TGTGCCAGCAATCCCCCGACAGGCAATGACTACAATGAGCAGTTCTTC
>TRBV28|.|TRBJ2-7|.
CASSSYSGSYEQYF
TGTGCCAGCAGTTCTTACTCTGGCTCCTACGAGCAGTACTTC
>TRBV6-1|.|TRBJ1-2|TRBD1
CASSEWWSGGRNLHTF
TGTGCCAGCAGTGAATGGTGGTCAGGGGGCCGGAATCTCCACACCTTC
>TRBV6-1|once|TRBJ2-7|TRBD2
CASRAELAGGLEQYF
TGTGCCAGCAGAGCCGAACTAGCGGGGGGCCTGGAGCAGTACTTC
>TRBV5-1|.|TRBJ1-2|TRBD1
CASTGQGARSGYTF
TGCGCCAGCACGGGACAGGGTGCGAGAAGTGGCTACACCTTC
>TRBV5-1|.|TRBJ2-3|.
CASSTGLEADTQYF
TGCGCCAGCAGCACGGGACTGGAGGCTGATACGCAGTATTTT
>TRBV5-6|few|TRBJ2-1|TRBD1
CATMAGTDYNEQFF
TGTGCCACCATGGCCGGGACAGACTACAATGAGCAGTTCTTC
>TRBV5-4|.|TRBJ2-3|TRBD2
CASTRGSGLATDTQYF
TGTGCCAGCACTCGGGGTTCGGGACTAGCGACAGATACGCAGTATTTT
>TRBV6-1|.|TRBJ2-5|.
CASSPRHLQETQYF
TGTGCCAGCAGTCCCCGACATCTCCAAGAGACCCAGTACTTC
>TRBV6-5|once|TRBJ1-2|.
CASSYSGGGFYGYTF
TGTGCCAGCAGTTACTCTGGGGGGGGTTTCTATGGCTACACCTTC
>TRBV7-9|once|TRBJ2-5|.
CSSSFRAVQETQYF
TGTTCCAGCAGCTTTCGAGCCGTCCAAGAGACCCAGTACTTC
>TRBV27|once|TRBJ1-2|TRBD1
CASRSELTGTTHYGYTF
TGTGCCAGCAGAAGCGAATTGACAGGGACCACTCACTATGGCTACACCTTC
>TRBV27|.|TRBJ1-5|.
CASSPLLTTGLGNQPQHF
TGTGCCAGCAGTCCCCTCCTCACGACAGGTCTGGGCAATCAGCCCCAGCATTTT
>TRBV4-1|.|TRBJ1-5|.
CASSQEGRALGFGNQPQHF
TGCGCCAGCAGCCAAGAAGGCAGGGCCTTAGGGTTTGGCAATCAGCCCCAGCATTTT
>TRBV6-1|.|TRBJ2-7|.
CASSDKDSTEQYF
TGTGCCAGCAGTGATAAAGACAGCACCGAGCAGTACTTC
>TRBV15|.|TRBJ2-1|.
CATSSESTRNNEQFF
TGTGCCACCAGCAGCGAATCGACTAGAAACAATGAGCAGTTCTTC
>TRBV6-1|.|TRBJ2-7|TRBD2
CASSEAASGVRQYF
TGTGCCAGCAGTGAAGCGGCTAGCGGGGTGCGGCAGTACTTC
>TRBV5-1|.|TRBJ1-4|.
CASSPVRGGEKLFF
TGCGCCAGCAGCCCGGTGAGGGGGGGTGAAAAACTGTTTTTT
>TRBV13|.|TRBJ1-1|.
CASEARTVNTEAFF
TGTGCCAGCGAAGCCCGGACAGTGAACACTGAAGCTTTCTTT
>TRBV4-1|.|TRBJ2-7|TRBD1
CASSRLQGTGDYEQYF
TGCGCCAGCAGCCGCCTCCAAGGGACAGGAGACTACGAGCAGTACTTC
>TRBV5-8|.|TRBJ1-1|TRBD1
CASSSGQGRTEAFF
TGTGCCAGCAGCTCCGGACAGGGGAGGACTGAAGCTTTCTTT
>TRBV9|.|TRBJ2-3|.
CASSVGGGTSTDTQYF
TGTGCCAGCAGCGTAGGTGGTGGGACTAGCACAGATACGCAGTATTTT
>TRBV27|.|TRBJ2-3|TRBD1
CASTRDPDRVTDTQYF
TGTGCCAGCACCAGAGACCCGGACAGGGTTACAGATACGCAGTATTTT
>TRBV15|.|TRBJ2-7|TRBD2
CATRIGLAGYEQYF
TGTGCCACCAGGATTGGACTAGCGGGTTACGAGCAGTACTTC
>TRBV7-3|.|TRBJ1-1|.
CASSLGSMNTEAFF
TGTGCCAGCAGCTTAGGGAGTATGAACACTGAAGCTTTCTTT
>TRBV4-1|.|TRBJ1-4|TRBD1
CASSQETGVATNEKLFF
TGCGCCAGCAGCCAAGAGACAGGGGTTGCAACTAATGAAAAACTGTTTTTT
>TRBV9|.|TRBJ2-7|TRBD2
CASSAGGGGYEQYF
TGTGCCAGCAGCGCCGGGGGGGGAGGCTACGAGCAGTACTTC
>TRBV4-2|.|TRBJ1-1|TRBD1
CASSQDKRQGNTEAFF
TGTGCCAGCAGCCAAGATAAGAGACAGGGGAACACTGAAGCTTTCTTT
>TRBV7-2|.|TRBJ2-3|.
CASSLAAGTAGNTQYF
TGTGCCAGCAGCTTAGCCGCGGGAACCGCGGGGAATACGCAGTATTTT
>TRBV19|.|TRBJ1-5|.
CATATVSNQPQHF
TGTGCCACCGCGACAGTGAGCAATCAGCCCCAGCATTTT
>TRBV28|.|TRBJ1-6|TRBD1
CASRRAPKGQGNSPLHF
TGTGCCAGCAGAAGGGCCCCTAAGGGACAGGGGAATTCACCCCTCCACTTT
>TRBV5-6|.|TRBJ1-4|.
CASSLAERFELFF
TGTGCCAGCAGCTTGGCTGAGAGATTTGAACTGTTTTTT